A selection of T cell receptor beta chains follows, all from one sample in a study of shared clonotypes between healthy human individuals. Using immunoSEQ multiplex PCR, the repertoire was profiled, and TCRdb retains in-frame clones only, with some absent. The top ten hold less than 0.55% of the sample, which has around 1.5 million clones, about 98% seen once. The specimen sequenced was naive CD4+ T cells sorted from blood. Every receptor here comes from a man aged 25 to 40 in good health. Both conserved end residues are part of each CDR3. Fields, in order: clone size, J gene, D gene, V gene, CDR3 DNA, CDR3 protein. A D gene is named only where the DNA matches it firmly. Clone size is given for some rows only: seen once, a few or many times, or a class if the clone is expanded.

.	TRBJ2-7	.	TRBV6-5	TGTGCCAGCAGTCGCCCGGGACTTCTCTACGAGCAGTACTTC	CASSRPGLLYEQYF
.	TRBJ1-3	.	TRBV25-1	TGTGCCAGCAGTACAGGCGCCTCTGGAAACACCATATATTTT	CASSTGASGNTIYF
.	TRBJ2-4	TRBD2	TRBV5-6	TGTGCCAGCAGGTCGACTAGCGGGATACACTCCGGCGCCAAAAACATTCAGTACTTC	CASRSTSGIHSGAKNIQYF
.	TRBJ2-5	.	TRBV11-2	TGTGCCAGCAGCTTGGCAGAGACCCAGTACTTC	CASSLAETQYF
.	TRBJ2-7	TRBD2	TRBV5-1	TGCGCCAGCAGCTTGGGGGGGGGAGAGCAGTACTTC	CASSLGGGEQYF
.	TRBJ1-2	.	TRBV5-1	TGCGCCAGCAGACCCGACGTCGGAAACTATGGCTACACCTTC	CASRPDVGNYGYTF
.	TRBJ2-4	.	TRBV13	TGTGCCAGCAGCACCGTCTCGGGTGGGCCAAACATTCAGTACTTC	CASSTVSGGPNIQYF
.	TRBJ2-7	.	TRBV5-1	TGCGCCAGCAGCTTGGCCGGACAGCCCCACGAGCAGTACTTC	CASSLAGQPHEQYF
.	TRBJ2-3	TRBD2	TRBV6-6	TGTGCCAGCAGTTACTCGGGACTAGCGACGGATACGCAGTATTTT	CASSYSGLATDTQYF
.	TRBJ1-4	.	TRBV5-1	TGCGCCAGCAGCTTGATGGAAGGGACGGGTGAAAAACTGTTTTTT	CASSLMEGTGEKLFF
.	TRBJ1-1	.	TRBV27	TGTGCCAGCAGTTGGGGTTTGGGGGGCGGCAAAACTTTCTTT	CASSWGLGGGKTFF
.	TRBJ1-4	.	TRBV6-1	TGTGCCAGCAGTGAATCGGACAGAAAACTGTTTTTT	CASSESDRKLFF
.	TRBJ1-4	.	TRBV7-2	TGTGCCAGCAGCTTAGCGTTGGGGGGCGCGTATGAAAAACTGTTTTTT	CASSLALGGAYEKLFF
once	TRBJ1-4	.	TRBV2	TGTGCCAGCAGGGTTTACGAAAAACTGTTTTTT	CASRVYEKLFF
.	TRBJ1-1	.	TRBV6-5	TGTGCCAGCAGCCCCAAGCTCTTCTTGAACACTGAAGCTTTCTTT	CASSPKLFLNTEAFF
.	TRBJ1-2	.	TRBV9	TGTGCCAGCAGCGGTCAGGGGTTCGTTGGCTACACCTTC	CASSGQGFVGYTF
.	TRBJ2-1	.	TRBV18	TGTGCCAGCTCCCCGACGGGGATCGATGAGCAGTTCTTC	CASSPTGIDEQFF
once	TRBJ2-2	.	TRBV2	TGTGCCAGCAGTGAGTCCTTTGCGGCGGACGGGGAGCTGTTTTTT	CASSESFAADGELFF
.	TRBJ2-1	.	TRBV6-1	TGTGCCAGCACTGGGGGAGGATACGAGCAGTTCTTC	CASTGGGYEQFF
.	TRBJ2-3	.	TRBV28	TGTGCCAGCACTGGGGGTGGAGATACGCAGTATTTT	CASTGGGDTQYF
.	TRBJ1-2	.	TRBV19	TGTGCCAGTAGTATAGAACGGGGACTGGGAAACTATGGCTACACCTTC	CASSIERGLGNYGYTF
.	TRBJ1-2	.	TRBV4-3	TGCGCCAGCAGCCAAGAGGTCCCAACCGTGCCCTCTGGCTACACCTTC	CASSQEVPTVPSGYTF
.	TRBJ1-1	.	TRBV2	TGTGCCAGCATTCAGGACATGAACACTGAAGCTTTCTTT	CASIQDMNTEAFF
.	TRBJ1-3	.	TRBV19	TGTGCCAGTAAAAGCTCTGGAAACACCATATATTTT	CASKSSGNTIYF
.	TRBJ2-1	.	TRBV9	TGTGCCAGCAGCGTAGCTGGGAACAATGAGCAGTTCTTC	CASSVAGNNEQFF
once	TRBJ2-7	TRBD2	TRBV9	TGTGCCAGCAGCGTCGGACTAGCGGGAGTGGGGGAGCAGTACTTC	CASSVGLAGVGEQYF
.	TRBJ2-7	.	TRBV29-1	TGCAGCGTTATCGGGGGCTCCTACGAGCAGTACTTC	CSVIGGSYEQYF
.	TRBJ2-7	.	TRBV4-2	TGTGCCAGCAGCCTCAGAGATACAGTCGAGCAGTACTTC	CASSLRDTVEQYF
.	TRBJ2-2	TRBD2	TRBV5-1	TGCGCCAGCAGCTTGAGGACTAGCGGTGACACCGGGGAGCTGTTTTTT	CASSLRTSGDTGELFF
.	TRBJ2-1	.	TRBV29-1	TGCAGCGTATCGCCCGGGACCAAAACTAGCTCCTACAATGAGCAGTTCTTC	CSVSPGTKTSSYNEQFF
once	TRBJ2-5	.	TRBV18	TGTGCCAGCTCACCACCCCGGGCCGTGGGAGAGACCCAGTACTTC	CASSPPRAVGETQYF